Each of the 26 T cell receptor beta chains below was sequenced from the same sample in a study of blood T cell repertoires in COVID-19. Assay used: immunoSEQ multiplex PCR; TCRdb lists only in-frame clones, some missing. The profile shows a few hundred thousand clones, just over 85% of them singletons. The sample was PBMCs or T cells enriched from blood (not recorded which). These receptors originate from a man aged 30 to 39 who had recovered from COVID-19.

This chain joins TRBV19 and TRBJ1-2; D is uncertain. V lost 8 bases and J lost 8, with 15 bases in between. From germline, CDR1 is LNHDA and CDR2 SQIVND (reference sequence). The CDR3 extends over 12 amino acids. For the CDR3, the DNA is TGTGCCAGTGCCCAGATGAGAGGGGGCTACACCTTC. Translating it yields CASAQMRGGYTF. Drawing the rest from reference TRBV19 and TRBJ1-2, the complete variable domain is DGGITQSPKYLFRKEGQNVTLSCEQNLNHDAMYWYRQDPGQGLRLIYYSQIVNDFQKGDIAEGYSVSREKKESFPLTVTSAQKNPTAFYLCASAQMRGGYTFGSGTRLTVV.

The CDR3 reads CASSPAANSYEQYF. The CDR3 bases are TGTGCCAGCAGCCCTGCCGCGAATTCCTACGAGCAGTACTTC. The rearrangement joins TRBV7-2 to TRBJ2-7; D is undetermined. Trimming removed 5 bases at V and 1 base at J, with 12 bases between. The CDR3 sequence is 14 residues long. From germline, CDR1 is SGHTA and CDR2 FQGNSA.

The rearrangement joins TRBV27 to TRBJ1-5, with 10 bases fitting TRBD1. The V segment lost 5 bases and the J segment 3 bases; nucleotides outside the gene matches: 10. The germline gives CDR1 MNHEY, CDR2 SMNVEV (reference sequence). CDR3 length: 17 amino acids. CDR3 sequence reads: CASSPRVTGGFNQPQHF. CDR3 DNA: TGTGCCAGCAGTCCCCGCGTGACAGGGGGCTTCAATCAGCCCCAGCATTTT.

This clone was picked up one time. The chain employs TRBV6-6 and TRBJ2-5; D not resolved. The germline V and J ends were trimmed by 5 bases and 0 bases, with 13 bases remaining between them. The CDR3 totals 15 residues. CDR1 MNHNY and CDR2 SVGAGI come from the germline V gene (reference sequence). The CDR3 sequence: CASSPQSPNQETQYF. Written as DNA, the CDR3 is TGTGCCAGCAGTCCCCAATCCCCCAACCAAGAGACCCAGTACTTC.

This clone has more than one count but fewer than ten. V usage is TRBV4-2 and J usage is TRBJ2-2; 10 nucleotides agree with TRBD2. Trimming removed 2 bases from V and 3 bases from J; junction bases left unmatched: 3. The V gene's germline CDR1 is LGHNA and CDR2 YNFKEQ. This CDR3 is built from 16 residues. CDR3: CASSQRTSGDTGELFF. CDR3 in DNA: TGTGCCAGCAGCCAACGCACTAGCGGGGACACCGGGGAGCTGTTTTTT.

This clone was counted a single time. V gene TRBV6-4 combines with J gene TRBJ1-2; D not resolved. The V and J ends lost 2 bases and 4 bases respectively, with 5 bases between them. CDR3 size: 12 residues. Germline loops: CDR1 MRHNA, CDR2 SNTAGT. The CDR3 region has the DNA TGTGCCAGCAGTGACAATAGCTATGGCTACACCTTC. Translated, it gives CASSDNSYGYTF.

The chain has TRBV6-5 and TRBJ1-5; TRBD1 is a possible D gene (5 bases). Germline lookup yields CDR1 MNHEY and CDR2 SVGAGI. Trimming shortened V by 6 bases and J by 3 bases, and 15 bases separated the two germline ends. CDR3 length: 15 residues. CDR3 nucleotides: TGTGCCAGCAGGCGGGCCGGAGGGGACAATCAGCCCCAGCATTTT. This translates into CASRRAGGDNQPQHF.

The chain couples TRBV19 to TRBJ1-5, with 7 bases matching TRBD1. The germline V gene has CDR1 LNHDA and CDR2 SQIVND (reference sequence). The CDR3 length is 14 residues. The junction had 4 bases not matched to a gene; V was cut back by 5 bases and J by 3 bases. CDR3 DNA: TGTGCCAGTAGTGTGACAGGGCCCAATCAGCCCCAGCATTTT. This translates into CASSVTGPNQPQHF.

V usage is TRBV5-5 and J usage is TRBJ1-3; 8 bases match TRBD1. The germline V gene encodes CDR1 SGHKS and CDR2 YYEKEE (reference sequence). V was pared by 1 base and J by 4 bases, with 7 bases of the junction left unmatched. The CDR3 covers 16 residues. This CDR3 is CASSLPGQVEGNTIYF. The CDR3 DNA follows: TGTGCCAGCAGCTTGCCGGGACAGGTGGAAGGAAACACCATATATTTT. Combining the CDR3 with reference TRBV5-5 and TRBJ1-3 gives the whole variable domain DAGVTQSPTHLIKTRGQQVTLRCSPISGHKSVSWYQQVLGQGPQFIFQYYEKEERGRGNFPDRFSARQFPNYSSELNVNALLLGDSALYLCASSLPGQVEGNTIYFGEGSWLTVV.

The genes are TRBV28 and TRBJ1-1; no reliable D call. CDR3 length equals 14 residues. The V gene lost 1 base and the J gene lost 1 base, with 7 bases spanning the gap. Looked up from germline, CDR1 is MDHEN and CDR2 is SYDVKM. CDR3 in amino acids: CASSLLQENTEAFF. The CDR3 DNA follows: TGTGCCAGCAGTTTATTGCAGGAGAACACTGAAGCTTTCTTT.

J is TRBJ1-6 and V is TRBV9; TRBD1 agrees at 9 bases. CDR1 and CDR2 (germline): SGDLS, YYNGEE. The CDR3 spans 16 residues. The V segment lost 4 bases and the J segment 11 bases; nucleotides outside the gene matches: 13. DNA for the CDR3: TGTGCCAGCAGCCCCGGGACAGGGAGGTATAGGGCACCCCTCCACTTT. It codes for CASSPGTGRYRAPLHF.

V and J are TRBV2 and TRBJ2-5; 9 bases line up with TRBD2. Germline V lookup: CDR1 SNHLY, CDR2 FYNNEI. V lost 6 bases and J lost 1; bases outside the gene matches: 6. The CDR3 sequence is 15 residues long. The CDR3 loop is CASRSSGGIQETQYF. CDR3 DNA: TGTGCCAGCAGGAGTAGCGGGGGTATCCAAGAGACCCAGTACTTC.

The chain couples TRBV10-3 to TRBJ2-5, with 7 bases lining up with TRBD2. This CDR3 has 13 residues. Trimming cost V 2 bases and J 5 bases; bases outside gene matches: 2. Germline lookup yields CDR1 ENHRY and CDR2 SYGVKD. DNA for the CDR3: TGTGCCATCAGTGAGCGGGAGGCTGAGACCCAGTACTTC. Its translation: CAISEREAETQYF.

The chain combines TRBV18 with TRBJ1-1, with 8 bases fitting TRBD1. The CDR3 is made up of 12 amino acids. The V gene end was trimmed by 11 bases and the J gene end by 3 bases; junction bases not matched to a gene: 5. Germline CDR1 KGHSH, CDR2 LQKENI. Written as DNA, the CDR3 is TGTGCCGCTGGACAGGGTGACACTGAAGCTTTCTTT. Protein: CAAGQGDTEAFF.

This sequence joins TRBV6-5 and TRBJ2-3, with 9 bases aligning to TRBD1. Unmatched junction bases numbered 7, after V lost 8 bases and J lost 4 bases. From germline, CDR1 is MNHEY and CDR2 SVGAGI. The CDR3 sequence is 14 residues long. The CDR3 region has the DNA TGTGCCAGCCGCGACAGGGGGAGCGCAGATACGCAGTATTTT. This translates into CASRDRGSADTQYF.

The chain recombines TRBV28 with TRBJ2-7, with no clear D. V lost 4 bases and J lost 4, with 5 bases in between. In germline, CDR1 is MDHEN, CDR2 SYDVKM. The CDR3 is 11 residues long. This chain's CDR3 is CASSSQYEQYF. The CDR3 region has the DNA TGTGCCAGCAGTTCCCAGTACGAGCAGTACTTC.

The chain employs TRBV12-3 or TRBV12-4 and TRBJ2-7; 8 positions agree with TRBD2. The V segment lost 6 bases and the J segment 4 bases; nucleotides outside the gene matches: 5. The CDR3 contains 13 residues. DNA of the CDR3: TGTGCCAGCAGAGGAGCGGGAGCTTACGAGCAGTACTTC. As protein: CASRGAGAYEQYF.

This clone showed up just once. The chain has TRBV6-6 and TRBJ2-7; TRBD2 matches 8 bases. Trimming took 7 bases from V and 6 from J; bases not matched to a gene: 5. The CDR3 length is 12 residues. The V gene's germline CDR1 is MNHNY and CDR2 SVGAGI (reference sequence). The CDR3 sequence: CASTYGGAEQYF. The CDR3 coding sequence is TGTGCCAGCACCTACGGGGGGGCCGAGCAGTACTTC.

The J gene is TRBJ2-1, the V gene TRBV30; TRBD2 agrees at 12 bases. This CDR3 comprises 14 residues. Trimming at V came to 2 bases and at J to 6 bases, leaving 2 bases not matched to a gene. The germline V gene encodes CDR1 GTSNPN and CDR2 SVGIG (reference sequence). CDR3 residues: CAWSTSGGINEQFF. The CDR3 DNA follows: TGTGCCTGGAGTACTAGCGGGGGGATCAATGAGCAGTTCTTC.

This chain uses TRBV9 with TRBJ2-7; D may be TRBD2 (6 bases). The germline gives CDR1 SGDLS, CDR2 YYNGEE. The germline V and J ends were trimmed by 0 bases and 4 bases, with 11 bases remaining between them. The CDR3 is 14 residues long. Here the CDR3 reads CASSVDSGDYEQYF. DNA of the CDR3: TGTGCCAGCAGCGTAGATTCGGGGGATTACGAGCAGTACTTC.

The J gene is TRBJ2-7, the V gene TRBV19, with TRBD2 matching over 9 bases. Germline loops: CDR1 LNHDA, CDR2 SQIVND (reference sequence). V gave up 4 bases and J gave up 2 bases; unmatched junction bases: 9. The CDR3 totals 16 residues. Written as DNA, the CDR3 is TGTGCCAGTAGTACCTCCGGGGGGACTAGCCCCTACGAGCAGTACTTC. It translates to CASSTSGGTSPYEQYF.

The CDR3 nucleotides are TGCAGCGTCGAGAAACAGGGGGAATTAAGCTATGGCTACACCTTC. This sequence encodes CSVEKQGELSYGYTF. The rearrangement joins TRBV29-1 to TRBJ1-2, with 8 bases identical to TRBD1. CDR1 and CDR2 from the germline V gene are SQVTM and ANQGSEA. This CDR3 has 15 residues. The V segment lost 6 bases and the J segment 4 bases; nucleotides outside the gene matches: 13.

This clone has a handful of counts. The rearrangement links TRBV19 to TRBJ2-7; 7 bases are a match to TRBD1. CDR1 LNHDA and CDR2 SQIVND come from the germline V gene (reference sequence). J was trimmed by 3 bases and V by 4 bases; bases with no gene match: 0. This CDR3 has 12 amino acids. CDR3 sequence: CASSRQGYEQYF. DNA for the CDR3: TGTGCCAGTAGTAGACAGGGCTACGAGCAGTACTTC.

This chain uses TRBV4-1 with TRBJ1-1, with D possibly TRBD1 on 5 matching bases. Germline loops: CDR1 MGHRA, CDR2 YSYEKL. V was clipped by 3 bases and J by 5 bases, with 13 bases between them. The CDR3 spans 14 residues. DNA for the CDR3: TGCGCCAGCAGCCACCAGGGTAAGGGGACTGAAGCTTTCTTT. The encoded protein is CASSHQGKGTEAFF.

The V call is TRBV30, the J call TRBJ2-3, with a weak D call TRBD1 (6 bases). The CDR3 runs 18 residues. Germline-derived CDR1 and CDR2 are GTSNPN and SVGIG (reference sequence). Trimming stripped 0 bases from V and 1 base from J, with 20 bases between. The DNA of the CDR3 is TGTGCCTGGAGTGTGCGCGTGGGATGGCGGACAGGCACAGATACGCAGTATTTT. It is translated as CAWSVRVGWRTGTDTQYF.

This sequence joins TRBV11-3 and TRBJ1-4; the match to TRBD1 covers 7 bases. There are 16 residues in the CDR3. The V segment lost 4 bases and the J segment 4 bases; nucleotides outside the gene matches: 9. Germline V gene lookup returns CDR1 SGHNT and CDR2 YENEEA. CDR3 sequence: CASSSVGQSLNEKLFF. The CDR3 nucleotides read TGTGCCAGCAGCTCCGTGGGACAGTCCCTTAATGAAAAACTGTTTTTT. Full variable domain (remainder filled in from reference TRBV11-3 and TRBJ1-4): EAGVVQSPRYKIIEKKQPVAFWCNPISGHNTLYWYLQNLGQGPELLIRYENEEAVDDSQLPKDRFSAERLKGVDSTLKIQPAELGDSAVYLCASSSVGQSLNEKLFFGSGTQLSVL.